This T cell receptor (beta chain) was obtained from a study of PD-L1 blockade in urothelial cancer. On the study more broadly: The study started patients on atezolizumab in the mid-2010s, giving 1,200 mg intravenously every 3 weeks. The median number of T cells present in blood samples was about 140,000.

Only one count was recorded for this clone. CDR3 length equals 15 residues. Germline CDR1 and CDR2: MNHEY and SMNVEV (reference sequence). Trimming at V came to 6 bases and at J to 0 bases, leaving 5 bases not matched to a gene. Regarding time point: pretreatment peripheral blood. The table came from immunoSEQ multiplex PCR; TCRdb's copy has only in-frame clones and leaves some out. The repertoire holds tens of thousands of clones, with more than 75% as singletons. Source: PBMCs, taken around atezolizumab (anti-PD-L1) treatment. The chain joins TRBV27 to TRBJ2-1; 7 positions agree with TRBD2. This receptor was taken from a man in his sixties with urothelial cancer. The CDR3: CASSTGLNSYNEQFF. The CDR3 bases are TGTGCCAGCAGCACGGGACTAAACTCCTACAATGAGCAGTTCTTC.